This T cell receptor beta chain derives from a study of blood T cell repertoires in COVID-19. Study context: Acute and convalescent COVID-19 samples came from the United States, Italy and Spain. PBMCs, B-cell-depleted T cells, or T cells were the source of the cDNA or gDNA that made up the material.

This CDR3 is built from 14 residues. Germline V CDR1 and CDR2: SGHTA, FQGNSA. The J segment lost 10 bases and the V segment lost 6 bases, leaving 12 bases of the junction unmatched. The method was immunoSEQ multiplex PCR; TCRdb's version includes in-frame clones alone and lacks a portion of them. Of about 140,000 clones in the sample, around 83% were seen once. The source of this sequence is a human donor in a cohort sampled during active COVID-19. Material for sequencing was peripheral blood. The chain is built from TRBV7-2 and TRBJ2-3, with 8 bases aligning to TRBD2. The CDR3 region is CASRRGLEGNPQYF. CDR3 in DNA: TGTGCCAGCAGGCGGGGACTAGAAGGTAATCCGCAGTATTTT.